These 11 T cell receptor beta chains came from one sample sequenced in a study of blood T cell repertoires in COVID-19. Method: immunoSEQ multiplex PCR; TCRdb's copy keeps in-frame clones and lacks some. The sample has a few hundred thousand clones, under 90% seen once. The sample consisted of PBMCs or T cells enriched from blood (not recorded which). The receptors were gathered from a young woman who had recovered from COVID-19.

This sequence joins TRBV19 and TRBJ1-6; no clear D gene. This CDR3 contains 16 residues. Germline V gene sequence: CDR1 LNHDA, CDR2 SQIVND (reference sequence). V was cut by 2 bases and J by 5 bases, with 13 bases left in between. CDR3 residues: CASSILPLPDNSPLHF. The CDR3 DNA reads TGTGCCAGTAGTATATTGCCCTTACCGGATAATTCACCCCTCCACTTT.

The gene calls are TRBV29-1 and TRBJ2-1; 8 bases align to TRBD2. Per germline, CDR1 SQVTM and CDR2 ANQGSEA. The CDR3 length is 14 residues. Unmatched junction bases numbered 8, after V lost 4 bases and J lost 6 bases. The CDR3 sequence: CSVVVGRVGNEQFF. As DNA, the CDR3 is TGCAGCGTTGTTGTCGGGAGGGTGGGCAATGAGCAGTTCTTC.

The CDR3 region has the DNA TGTGCCAGCAGTCTCCGGAGTGGTCAGCCCCAGCATTTT. It specifies CASSLRSGQPQHF. The rearrangement joins TRBV28 to TRBJ1-5; D uncertain. Germline assignment: CDR1 MDHEN and CDR2 SYDVKM. The CDR3 length is 13 residues. Trimming took 5 bases from V and 6 from J, leaving 11 bases between them.

This chain links TRBV27 with TRBJ1-1; TRBD1 is a possible D gene (6 bases). CDR3 length equals 17 residues. V lost 1 base and J lost 0, with 15 bases in between. Germline lookup yields CDR1 MNHEY and CDR2 SMNVEV (reference sequence). DNA for the CDR3: TGTGCCAGCAGTTTATATCCTTCAGGGGCCTTGAACACTGAAGCTTTCTTT. Translation gives CASSLYPSGALNTEAFF.

The V call is TRBV6-5, the J call TRBJ1-4; TRBD1 aligns across 9 bases. The CDR3 runs to 15 residues. The J segment lost 7 bases and the V segment lost 6 bases, leaving 9 bases of the junction unmatched. Germline assignment: CDR1 MNHEY and CDR2 SVGAGI. CDR3 DNA sequence: TGTGCCAGCAGGGACGAACAGGGGGCATTTGAAAAACTGTTTTTT. The encoded protein is CASRDEQGAFEKLFF.

The chain combines TRBV28 with TRBJ1-3; TRBD1 is a possible D gene (5 bases). The V gene's germline CDR1 is MDHEN and CDR2 SYDVKM. V lost 5 bases and J 0 bases, leaving 11 bases between the germline ends. The CDR3 consists of 15 residues. The CDR3 is CASSDSLGSGNTIYF. CDR3 bases: TGTGCCAGCAGTGACAGTCTTGGCTCTGGAAACACCATATATTTT.

This chain joins TRBV27 and TRBJ1-5; D is perhaps TRBD1 (6 bases). The CDR3 totals 15 residues. The germline V and J ends were trimmed by 5 bases and 5 bases, with 16 bases remaining between them. The germline CDR1 and CDR2 sequences are MNHEY and SMNVEV (reference sequence). CDR3 in amino acids: CASSPKTGYYQPQHF. DNA of the CDR3: TGTGCCAGCAGTCCAAAGACAGGCTATTATCAGCCCCAGCATTTT.

V is TRBV25-1 and J is TRBJ2-3; 7 bases fit TRBD2. Germline CDR1 MGHDK, CDR2 SYGVNS. With V trimmed by 0 bases and J by 4 bases, 4 bases remained unmatched. The CDR3 consists of 15 residues. CDR3 sequence: CASSEYGGFSDTQYF. The CDR3 bases are TGTGCCAGCAGTGAATACGGGGGGTTCTCAGATACGCAGTATTTT. Filled out from reference TRBV25-1 and TRBJ2-3, the complete variable domain reads EADIYQTPRYLVIGTGKKITLECSQTMGHDKMYWYQQDPGMELHLIHYSYGVNSTEKGDLSSESTVSRIRTEHFPLTLESARPSHTSQYLCASSEYGGFSDTQYFGPGTRLTVL.

The V call is TRBV6-5, the J call TRBJ2-7; D is unclear. The CDR3 covers 12 residues. Trimming cost V 4 bases and J 4 bases, with 8 bases left between them. CDR1 is MNHEY and CDR2 is SVGAGI in the germline V gene. The chain's CDR3 is CASSSELYEQYF. The CDR3 nucleotides read TGTGCCAGCAGTTCCGAGCTATACGAGCAGTACTTC.

CDR3 protein: CASATAWVEKLFF. CDR3 in DNA: TGTGCCAGCGCCACAGCATGGGTTGAAAAACTGTTTTTT. The chain links TRBV28 to TRBJ1-4; the D is unclear. CDR1 and CDR2 from the germline V gene are MDHEN and SYDVKM. Trimming removed 8 bases at V and 7 bases at J, with 14 bases between. This CDR3 has 13 amino acids. Based on the CDR3 plus reference TRBV28 and TRBJ1-4, the full variable domain is DVKVTQSSRYLVKRTGEKVFLECVQDMDHENMFWYRQDPGLGLRLIYFSYDVKMKEKGDIPEGYSVSREKKERFSLILESASTNQTSMYLCASATAWVEKLFFGSGTQLSVL.

The chain is built from TRBV19 and TRBJ1-5, with a possible D match to TRBD1 (6 bases). This CDR3 contains 18 residues. Trimming cost V 1 base and J 2 bases, with 18 bases left between them. CDR1 and CDR2 (germline): LNHDA, SQIVND (reference sequence). The CDR3 protein is CASSIGVRGPSGNQPQHF. The CDR3 DNA sequence: TGTGCCAGTAGTATAGGTGTCAGGGGACCCTCGGGCAATCAGCCCCAGCATTTT.